This TCR beta chain is drawn from a study of T cell repertoires in cytomegalovirus infection. For the study at large: Public TCR beta signatures provided an indication of both CMV infection and a matching HLA type. Findings of the study overall: Clonotypes of TCR beta that were HLA-C-restricted and CMV-specific dominated the ex vivo response.

CDR1 SGHNT and CDR2 YYREEE come from the germline V gene (reference sequence). With V trimmed by 4 bases and J by 9 bases, 13 bases remained unmatched. There are 15 residues in the CDR3. Of note for this clonotype: Its target is unknown.

TCRdb reanalysed the reads using MiXCR and keeps one entry per CDR3 protein. The sample comprises 490,000 or so distinct CDR3 sequences, roughly 10% of which are singletons, and 10% rests with the top ten. V usage is TRBV5-4 and J usage is TRBJ2-1, with TRBD2 matching over 7 bases. Sequencing input: PBMCs. This TCR was sampled from a human donor in good health (CMV status not recorded). Some clones in this sample may be carry-over from other donors' samples. The CDR3 DNA reads as TGTGCCAGCAGCCCGGGAGGCATCCAGGGTAGTGAGCAGTTCTTC. Encoded protein: CASSPGGIQGSEQFF.